Sequencing of this T cell receptor beta chain was carried out in a study of cytomegalovirus exposure and HLA in healthy donors. Study outcomes and limitations: Cytomegalovirus status was reportedly diagnosed by the classifier with high specificity and sensitivity. Earlier analysis yielded a pattern in which most TCR beta V segments were productive about 87% or about 30% of the time.

The CDR3 length is 14 residues. With 0 bases removed from V and 9 bases from J, the gap between germline ends came to 15 bases. CDR1 and CDR2 (germline): SGDLS, YYNGEE. Notes on this clone: Its matching antigen is unknown.

Amplification used 60 Vbeta primers and 13 Jbeta primers. The method was immunoSEQ multiplex PCR; TCRdb's version includes in-frame clones alone and lacks a portion of them. The data show about 160,000 clones, 80% seen once. The chain recombines TRBV9 with TRBJ1-1; D possibly corresponds to TRBD1 (5 bases). The source of this sequence is a woman aged 45 to 65 in good health and CMV-seronegative. The sequenced sample consisted of PBMCs. CDR3 loop: CASSVVGGGGQAFF. The CDR3 coding sequence is TGTGCCAGCAGCGTAGTAGGCGGGGGGGGTCAAGCTTTCTTT. Together with reference TRBV9 and TRBJ1-1, the CDR3 gives the full variable domain: DSGVTQTPKHLITATGQRVTLRCSPRSGDLSVYWYQQSLDQGLQFLIQYYNGEERAKGNILERFSAQQFPDLHSELNLSSLELGDSALYFCASSVVGGGGQAFFGQGTRLTVV.